This TCR beta chain was sequenced in a study of CD8+ T cells in alopecia areata. Broader study findings: Higher clonality was seen in lesional scalp than in normal scalp, especially in alopecia totalis/universalis. Scalp sample sequencing also detects resident alphabeta T cells of normal skin.

Lesional scalp punch biopsies and peripheral blood came from alopecia areata patients. The CDR3 runs 16 residues. V was cut by 5 bases and J by 0 bases, with 14 bases left in between. The germline CDR1 and CDR2 sequences are SGHTA and FQGNSA. About this clone itself: The antigen remains unidentified.

Extracted RNA was reverse transcribed into cDNA, the sequencing template. This table comes from immunoSEQ multiplex PCR, and its TCRdb copy is limited to in-frame clones, with some not included. The table lists about 12,000 clones, around 50% of them singletons, with 13% in the top ten. The sample consisted of skin. The clonotype was recovered from a human donor with alopecia areata. The J gene is TRBJ2-4, the V gene TRBV7-2; a possible D gene is TRBD1 (6 bases). The CDR3 sequence is CASSLGAQQAKNIQYF. CDR3 DNA: TGTGCCAGCAGCCTGGGGGCCCAGCAAGCCAAAAACATTCAGTACTTC.